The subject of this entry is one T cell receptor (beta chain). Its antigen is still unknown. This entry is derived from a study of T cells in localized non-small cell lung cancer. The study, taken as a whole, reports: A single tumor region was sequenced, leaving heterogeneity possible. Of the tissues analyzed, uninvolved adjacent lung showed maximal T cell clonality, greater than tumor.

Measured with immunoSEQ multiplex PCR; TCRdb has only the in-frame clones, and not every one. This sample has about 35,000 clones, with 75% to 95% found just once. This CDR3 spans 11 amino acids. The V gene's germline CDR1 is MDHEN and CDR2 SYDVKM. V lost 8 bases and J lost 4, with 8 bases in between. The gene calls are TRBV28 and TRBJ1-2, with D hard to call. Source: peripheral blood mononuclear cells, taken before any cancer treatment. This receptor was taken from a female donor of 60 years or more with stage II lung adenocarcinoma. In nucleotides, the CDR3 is TGTGCCAGCGGGTCAAGCTATGGCTACACCTTC. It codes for CASGSSYGYTF.